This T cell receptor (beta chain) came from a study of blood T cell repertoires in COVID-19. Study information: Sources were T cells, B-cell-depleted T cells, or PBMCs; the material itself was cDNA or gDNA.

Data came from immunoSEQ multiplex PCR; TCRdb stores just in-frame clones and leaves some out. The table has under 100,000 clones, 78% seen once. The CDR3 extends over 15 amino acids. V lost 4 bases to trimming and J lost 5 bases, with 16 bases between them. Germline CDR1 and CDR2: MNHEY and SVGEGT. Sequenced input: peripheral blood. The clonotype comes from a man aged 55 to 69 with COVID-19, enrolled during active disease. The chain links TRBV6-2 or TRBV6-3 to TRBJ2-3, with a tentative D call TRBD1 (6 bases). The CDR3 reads CASSSLGEGGDTQYF. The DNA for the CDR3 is TGTGCCAGCAGTTCTTTGGGTGAAGGGGGAGATACGCAGTATTTT.